Here is one TCR beta chain with its context. Its specificity is not known. The sample comes from a study of early stage breast cancer tumors. Study summary: Most invasive tumors, about 80% of the 16, were ER+/PR+/HER2-. Study-wide results and limits: Blood repertoires resembled normal breast more than tumor. Tumors had around 2.3-fold higher T cell density than normal breast. Bulk DNA sequencing of unsorted cells missed chain pairing and markers.

Germline assignment: CDR1 SGDLS and CDR2 YYNGEE. V dropped 3 bases and J dropped 3 bases, with 14 bases sitting between them. This CDR3 is 15 amino acids long. Data came from immunoSEQ multiplex PCR; TCRdb stores just in-frame clones and leaves some out. Here the sample spans about 36,000 clones, less than 80% being singletons. Sequencing was done on a sample of blood. J is TRBJ2-3 and V is TRBV9, with TRBD2 as a possible D gene (6 bases). This clonotype was sampled from a person in their 60s with breast cancer. CDR3 DNA sequence: TGTGCCAGCAGCGCTGACCTAGGGAGGACAGATACGCAGTATTTT. Translation: CASSADLGRTDTQYF.